The 18 T cell receptor beta chains given below trace back to one sample, sequenced in a study of regulatory T cells in long-lasting Graves disease. Regarding time point: newly diagnosed GD, antithyroid drugs for less than 3 months. Construction of the TCR library relied on RNA isolated from PBMCs. Investigators prepared the TCR beta libraries by applying iRepertoire HTBI primers and Arm-PCR of CDR3 regions. MiXCR, run by TCRdb on the multiplex PCR reads, gives a single entry per CDR3 protein. The sample has a few hundred thousand distinct CDR3 sequences; around 16% are singletons. The sample was also linked to a second study, of T cells in Graves' hyperthyroidism and ophthalmopathy.

The input for sequencing was peripheral blood mononuclear cells (PBMCs), taken at new diagnosis, from a patient treated with antithyroid drugs. These TCRs come from a woman aged 18-29 years with Graves disease.

In its sample, this clonotype was seen a few times. V usage is TRBV3-1 and J usage is TRBJ2-7; D is unclear. Trimming took off 0 bases at V and 2 bases at J, with 8 bases between the two ends. In germline, CDR1 is LGHDT, CDR2 YNNKEL (reference sequence). The length of the CDR3 is 14 residues. As DNA, the CDR3 is TGTGCCAGCAGCCAAGATAACAATCCCTACGAGCAGTACTTC. This codes for CASSQDNNPYEQYF.

This clonotype was observed many times. The V gene is TRBV7-2, the J gene TRBJ1-5, with 7 bases identical to TRBD1. Germline V gene lookup returns CDR1 SGHTA and CDR2 FQGNSA. The CDR3 is 15 amino acids. V shed 4 bases and J 5 bases; nucleotides not matched to a gene: 8. CDR3 region: CASSSWDRPDQPQHF. The CDR3 region has the DNA TGTGCCAGCAGCTCCTGGGACAGACCGGATCAGCCCCAGCATTTT.

The V gene is TRBV6-6, the J gene TRBJ1-3; 8 nucleotides align to TRBD1. The CDR3 is made up of 16 amino acids. Germline values: CDR1 MNHNY, CDR2 SVGAGI (reference sequence). Germline trimming cut 0 bases from V and 2 bases from J; bases unmatched to any gene: 3. The CDR3 coding sequence is TGTGCCAGCAGTTACTCGGCAGGGGGCACTGGAAACACCATATATTTT. It specifies CASSYSAGGTGNTIYF.

This clonotype is a singleton in its sample. One base away lies a much larger clone, so this may be a sequencing read error. The CDR3 nucleotides read TGCGCCAGCAGCTCGGGGGCGGGGGGCTCCTACGAGCAGTACTTC. Translating it yields CASSSGAGGSYEQYF. V is TRBV5-5 and J is TRBJ2-7, with 8 positions matching TRBD2. The germline V gene encodes CDR1 SGHKS and CDR2 YYEKEE (reference sequence). The CDR3 totals 15 residues.

In this sample, this clonotype turned up many times. The chain is built from TRBV11-1 and TRBJ2-2, with TRBD1 identical over 7 bases. In germline, CDR1 is SGHAT, CDR2 FQDESV (reference sequence). Trimming removed 5 bases from V and 0 bases from J; junction bases left unmatched: 6. CDR3 length: 16 residues. The CDR3 DNA sequence: TGTGCCAGCAGCCTCCGGGACAGCGCGAACACCGGGGAGCTGTTTTTT. Its protein is CASSLRDSANTGELFF.

This chain uses TRBV5-1 with TRBJ2-1; D may be TRBD2 (6 bases). The CDR3 extends over 14 amino acids. Deletions cut 3 bases from V and 5 bases from J, with 12 bases between. From germline, CDR1 is SGHRS and CDR2 YFSETQ. In DNA, the CDR3 is TGCGCCAGCAGCTGGGGGGAAGGAGACAATGAGCAGTTCTTC. It codes for CASSWGEGDNEQFF. The entire variable domain, with the rest obtained from reference TRBV5-1 and TRBJ2-1, is as follows: KAGVTQTPRYLIKTRGQQVTLSCSPISGHRSVSWYQQTPGQGLQFLFEYFSETQRNKGNFPGRFSGRQFSNSRSEMNVSTLELGDSALYLCASSWGEGDNEQFFGPGTRLTVL.

In its sample, this clonotype was seen many times. The rearrangement links TRBV18 to TRBJ1-1, with no clear D. The CDR3 consists of 13 residues. Trimming took off 4 bases at V and 3 bases at J, with 9 bases between the two ends. Germline assignment: CDR1 KGHSH and CDR2 LQKENI. CDR3 sequence reads: CASSQGIDTEAFF. For the CDR3, the DNA is TGTGCCAGCTCACAGGGAATCGACACTGAAGCTTTCTTT.

The V gene is TRBV6-1, the J gene TRBJ1-1, with D unclear. Trimming left V 6 bases short and J 0 bases short, with 11 bases between. Germline values: CDR1 MNHNS, CDR2 SASEGT. This CDR3 region has 14 residues. The CDR3 spells CASSPPGMNTEAFF. The CDR3 nucleotides are TGTGCCAGCAGCCCTCCGGGTATGAACACTGAAGCTTTCTTT.

On this clonotype itself: A much larger clone differs from this one at a single base, so this may be a read error. The chain joins TRBV2 to TRBJ1-1, with D possibly matching TRBD1 (6 bases). V was trimmed by 4 bases and J by 10 bases, leaving 16 bases between them. Germline CDR1 is SNHLY and CDR2 is FYNNEI. The CDR3 totals 13 residues. In DNA, the CDR3 is TGTGCCAGCAGTGGGGCGGACAGCTGGGGAGCTTTCTTT. It is translated as CASSGADSWGAFF.

Many counts were recorded for this clonotype. The chain couples TRBV6-1 to TRBJ1-2; weak D call: TRBD1 (5 bases). Germline V lookup: CDR1 MNHNS, CDR2 SASEGT. This CDR3 spans 11 amino acids. Trimming stripped 7 bases from V and 4 bases from J, with 7 bases between. The CDR3 coding sequence is TGTGCCAGCAAGGGGCCCTATGGCTACACCTTC. Encoded protein: CASKGPYGYTF.

The chain is built from TRBV10-3 and TRBJ2-7; 9 bases match TRBD1. Germline CDR1 is ENHRY and CDR2 is SYGVKD. The CDR3 length is 13 residues. V shed 6 bases and J 3 bases; nucleotides not matched to a gene: 3. The CDR3: CAIRRTGDYEQYF. For the CDR3, the DNA is TGTGCCATCAGAAGGACAGGGGACTACGAGCAGTACTTC.

This clonotype was observed at least ten times. As DNA, the CDR3 is TGCGCCAGCAGTTTTGACTCCCTGACGCGGGAGCAGTACTTC. The encoded protein is CASSFDSLTREQYF. The rearrangement links TRBV5-1 to TRBJ2-7; D unresolved. The CDR3 runs to 14 residues. Germline CDR1 and CDR2: SGHRS and YFSETQ. Trimming pared 5 bases from V and 7 bases from J, leaving 19 bases between.

This clonotype appeared many times. The V call is TRBV20-1, the J call TRBJ2-1; 12 positions agree with TRBD1. The junction had 5 bases not matched to a gene; V was cut back by 0 bases and J by 8 bases. The CDR3 has 15 residues. Germline V lookup: CDR1 DFQATT, CDR2 SNEGSKA (reference sequence). Here the CDR3 DNA reads TGCAGTGCTAGAGACGGGACAGGGGGCAAGTATGAGCAGTTCTTC. It specifies CSARDGTGGKYEQFF.

At least ten counts were recorded for this clonotype. The chain has TRBV11-2 and TRBJ2-3; no clear D. Germline lookup yields CDR1 SGHAT and CDR2 FQNNGV. The V gene lost 5 bases and the J gene lost 2 bases, with 11 bases spanning the gap. The CDR3 contains 14 residues. CDR3 loop: CASSPNRVTDTQYF. The CDR3 DNA reads as TGTGCCAGCAGCCCCAACAGAGTCACAGATACGCAGTATTTT. Filled out from reference TRBV11-2 and TRBJ2-3, the complete variable domain reads EAGVAQSPRYKIIEKRQSVAFWCNPISGHATLYWYQQILGQGPKLLIQFQNNGVVDDSQLPKDRFSAERLKGVDSTLKIQPAKLEDSAVYLCASSPNRVTDTQYFGPGTRLTVL.

The CDR3 loop is CASSQDWTMNTGELFF. CDR3 DNA sequence: TGTGCCAGCAGCCAAGATTGGACTATGAACACCGGGGAGCTGTTTTTT. The chain links TRBV14 to TRBJ2-2; weak D call: TRBD2 (6 bases). The CDR3 runs to 16 residues. Trimming left V 0 bases short and J 1 base short, with 9 bases between. Germline V lookup: CDR1 SGHDN, CDR2 FVKESK.

This clonotype came up many times. This chain connects TRBV5-1 to TRBJ2-7; 8 nucleotides agree with TRBD1. The germline gives CDR1 SGHRS, CDR2 YFSETQ. This CDR3 has 15 residues. V lost 6 bases and J lost 1; bases outside the gene matches: 9. This CDR3 reads CASTKRTGNSYEQYF. The CDR3 DNA reads TGCGCCAGCACCAAACGGACAGGGAATTCCTACGAGCAGTACTTC.

The table lists this clonotype with many counts. This chain connects TRBV11-2 to TRBJ2-1; TRBD2 aligns across 11 bases. The CDR3 has 18 residues. V lost 3 bases, J lost 0 bases, and 7 bases stayed unmatched. Germline V gene lookup returns CDR1 SGHAT and CDR2 FQNNGV. CDR3 bases: TGTGCCAGCAGCTTTCCCACTAGCGGGGGCCGCTCCTACAATGAGCAGTTCTTC. Its protein product is CASSFPTSGGRSYNEQFF. Drawing the rest from reference TRBV11-2 and TRBJ2-1, the complete variable domain is EAGVAQSPRYKIIEKRQSVAFWCNPISGHATLYWYQQILGQGPKLLIQFQNNGVVDDSQLPKDRFSAERLKGVDSTLKIQPAKLEDSAVYLCASSFPTSGGRSYNEQFFGPGTRLTVL.

This clonotype was counted ten times or more. The gene calls are TRBV6-2 or TRBV6-3 and TRBJ2-5; tentatively, D is TRBD2 (6 bases). The CDR3 has 14 amino acids. Trimming took 5 bases from V and 4 from J, leaving 14 bases between them. From germline, CDR1 is MNHEY and CDR2 SVGEGT. CDR3: CASSTYGGGETQYF. The CDR3 DNA sequence: TGTGCCAGCAGTACCTACGGGGGAGGAGAGACCCAGTACTTC.